Below, 25 T cell receptor beta chains from the same sample are listed, as sequenced in a study of regulatory T cells in long-lasting Graves disease. Stated time point: newly diagnosed GD, antithyroid drugs for less than 3 months. Scientists built the TCR library using RNA that was extracted from PBMCs. Arm-PCR of CDR3 regions and iRepertoire HTBI primers were used to build TCR beta libraries. One entry per CDR3 protein results from TCRdb running MiXCR on the multiplex PCR reads. The sample lists about 520,000 distinct CDR3 sequences; more than 10% were seen once. The sample was also linked to a second study, of T cells in Graves' hyperthyroidism and ophthalmopathy.

The input for sequencing was peripheral blood mononuclear cells (PBMCs), taken at new diagnosis, from a patient treated with antithyroid drugs. The receptors shown here come from a woman in her 30s with Graves disease.

This clonotype was observed at least ten times. V gene TRBV9 combines with J gene TRBJ1-2, with 10 bases fitting TRBD1. The CDR3 spans 18 residues. Germline V CDR1 and CDR2: SGDLS, YYNGEE. V lost 4 bases to trimming and J lost 5 bases; unmatched junction nucleotides: 17. In DNA, the CDR3 is TGTGCCAGCAGCCCTCCCCGCACCCGGGGACAGGGGATATATGGCTACACCTTC. Its translation is CASSPPRTRGQGIYGYTF. The full variable domain, completed using reference TRBV9 and TRBJ1-2, is DSGVTQTPKHLITATGQRVTLRCSPRSGDLSVYWYQQSLDQGLQFLIQYYNGEERAKGNILERFSAQQFPDLHSELNLSSLELGDSALYFCASSPPRTRGQGIYGYTFGSGTRLTVV.

This clonotype came up many times. This chain joins TRBV3-1 and TRBJ2-2; D unclear. The CDR3 contains 12 residues. Trimming cost V 1 base and J 6 bases, with 3 bases left between them. CDR1 LGHDT and CDR2 YNNKEL come from the germline V gene (reference sequence). CDR3 sequence: CASSQVSGELFF. In DNA, the CDR3 is TGTGCCAGCAGCCAAGTTTCCGGGGAGCTGTTTTTT.

This clonotype has a count of ten or more. The CDR3 loop reads CASGFGKETQYF. The CDR3 DNA is TGTGCTAGTGGTTTCGGGAAAGAGACCCAGTACTTC. V usage is TRBV12-5 and J usage is TRBJ2-5; possibly TRBD2 for D (5 bases). V dropped 3 bases and J dropped 3 bases, with 5 bases sitting between them. This CDR3 comprises 12 residues. Per the germline V gene, CDR1 is LGHNT and CDR2 is FRNRAP.

This clonotype has ten or more counts. The chain recombines TRBV11-3 with TRBJ2-1, with a tentative D call TRBD2 (6 bases). In germline, CDR1 is SGHNT, CDR2 YENEEA. Trimming stripped 0 bases from V and 3 bases from J, with 6 bases between. The CDR3 runs 14 residues. The CDR3 region is CASSLEGGYNEQFF. The CDR3 DNA reads as TGTGCCAGCAGCTTAGAGGGGGGCTACAATGAGCAGTTCTTC.

The genes are TRBV10-3 and TRBJ2-5; 7 bases are a match to TRBD1. CDR3 length equals 16 residues. The germline gives CDR1 ENHRY, CDR2 SYGVKD. Here the CDR3 reads CAVSERQGLVQETQYF. In DNA form, the CDR3 reads TGTGCTGTCAGTGAGCGACAGGGTTTGGTTCAAGAGACCCAGTACTTC.

This clonotype has a count of ten or more. V is TRBV7-9 and J is TRBJ2-7, with 9 bases fitting TRBD2. The trim removed 4 bases at V and 3 bases at J, leaving 7 bases unmatched. CDR1 and CDR2 from the germline V gene are SEHNR and FQNEAQ (reference sequence). The CDR3 sequence is 15 residues long. The CDR3 sequence is CASSSTTSGYYEQYF. In DNA, the CDR3 is TGTGCCAGCAGCTCAACGACTAGCGGATACTACGAGCAGTACTTC.

Many counts were recorded for this clonotype. The genes are TRBV29-1 and TRBJ1-2; D is unresolved. Trimming removed 5 bases from V and 2 bases from J, with 18 bases in between. This CDR3 is 15 amino acids long. The germline gives CDR1 SQVTM, CDR2 ANQGSEA. This CDR3 reads CSVQIGSPSNYGYTF. CDR3 bases: TGCAGCGTTCAAATCGGGAGTCCGTCCAACTATGGCTACACCTTC.

The chain joins TRBV28 to TRBJ2-2; D is perhaps TRBD1 or TRBD2 (6 bases each). This CDR3 region has 17 residues. The V and J ends lost 4 bases and 7 bases respectively, with 22 bases between them. The germline gives CDR1 MDHEN, CDR2 SYDVKM. The CDR3 DNA follows: TGTGCCAGCAGTTCCCCCAGGGGACTTGGGGTCTACGGGGAGCTGTTTTTT. It specifies CASSSPRGLGVYGELFF.

At least ten counts were recorded for this clonotype. The chain combines TRBV19 with TRBJ2-7; perhaps TRBD2 as D (5 bases). CDR3 size: 15 residues. Trimming stripped 3 bases from V and 0 bases from J, with 12 bases between. Germline V CDR1 and CDR2: LNHDA, SQIVND (reference sequence). The CDR3 spells CASSMIGVGSYEQYF. The DNA of the CDR3 is TGTGCCAGTAGTATGATCGGGGTCGGCTCCTACGAGCAGTACTTC. The whole variable domain, remainder taken from reference TRBV19 and TRBJ2-7, is DGGITQSPKYLFRKEGQNVTLSCEQNLNHDAMYWYRQDPGQGLRLIYYSQIVNDFQKGDIAEGYSVSREKKESFPLTVTSAQKNPTAFYLCASSMIGVGSYEQYFGPGTRLTVT.

This clonotype was recorded many times. The chain combines TRBV11-2 with TRBJ2-7; the D call may be TRBD1 or TRBD2 (5 bases each). Looked up from germline, CDR1 is SGHAT and CDR2 is FQNNGV. CDR3 length equals 16 residues. The V end lost 3 bases, the J end lost 2 bases, and 17 bases lay between the germline ends. CDR3 amino acids: CASSLRRPGPAYEQYF. The CDR3 DNA is TGTGCCAGCAGCTTGAGAAGACCGGGACCGGCCTACGAGCAGTACTTC.

Points on this clonotype: An end of the junction does not agree with germline; a read error may underlie this. This sequence joins TRBV6-1 and TRBJ2-7; 10 bases agree with TRBD2. CDR1 and CDR2 (germline): MNHNS, SASEGT. The CDR3 consists of 15 residues. CDR3 region: CASSKASGSLYEQYF. CDR3 DNA sequence: TGTGCCAGCAGTAAAGCTAGCGGGAGTTTGTACGAGCAGTACTTC.

This clonotype was recorded many times. The chain uses TRBV7-3 and TRBJ1-1, with D unclear. The CDR3 has 15 amino acids. CDR1 and CDR2 (germline): SGHTA, FQGTGA. V was trimmed by 2 bases and J by 5 bases, leaving 15 bases between them. CDR3 in DNA: TGTGCCAGCAGCTTACAAGCCCTACCAAGGACTGAAGCTTTCTTT. Protein: CASSLQALPRTEAFF.

V gene TRBV3-1 combines with J gene TRBJ2-7; 10 nucleotides agree with TRBD1. Unmatched junction bases numbered 8, after V lost 6 bases and J lost 3 bases. Germline V gene data show CDR1 as LGHDT and CDR2 as YNNKEL (reference sequence). The CDR3 contains 15 residues. The CDR3 region has the DNA TGTGCCAGCAGAGCCACAGGACAGGGGGACTACGAGCAGTACTTC. Protein sequence: CASRATGQGDYEQYF.

This clonotype was counted ten times or more. Compared with germline, one end of the junction differs, possibly owing to a read error. The V and J genes are TRBV28 and TRBJ1-4; the D is unclear. CDR1 is MDHEN, CDR2 SYDVKM, per germline. This CDR3 is 11 amino acids long. CDR3 in amino acids: CASSLRTVSVF. DNA of the CDR3: TGTGCCAGCAGTTTAAGGACCGTTTCTGTTTTT. Using reference TRBV28 and TRBJ1-4 for the parts outside the CDR3, the full variable domain is DVKVTQSSRYLVKRTGEKVFLECVQDMDHENMFWYRQDPGLGLRLIYFSYDVKMKEKGDIPEGYSVSREKKERFSLILESASTNQTSMYLCASSLRTVSVFGSGTQLSVL.

This clonotype was counted at least ten times. The chain employs TRBV28 and TRBJ2-3, with 8 bases aligning to TRBD2. Germline trimming cut 3 bases from V and 8 bases from J; bases unmatched to any gene: 13. This CDR3 contains 16 residues. The germline gives CDR1 MDHEN, CDR2 SYDVKM. CDR3 residues: CASSLISGIRVGTQYF. CDR3 coding DNA: TGTGCCAGCAGTTTGATTAGCGGGATTCGGGTTGGTACGCAGTATTTT.

This clonotype was detected ten times or more. The V and J genes are TRBV11-2 and TRBJ2-7, with D unclear. The CDR3 length is 13 residues. Germline V lookup: CDR1 SGHAT, CDR2 FQNNGV. Trimming removed 2 bases from V and 2 bases from J, with 7 bases in between. CDR3 coding DNA: TGTGCCAGCAGCTTACAGAGCCCCTACGAGCAGTACTTC. It specifies CASSLQSPYEQYF.

Only a few counts were recorded for this clonotype. The chain employs TRBV6-1 and TRBJ2-7; D is possibly TRBD1 (6 bases). V lost 6 bases and J lost 0, with 15 bases in between. The CDR3 runs to 15 residues. CDR1 is MNHNS and CDR2 is SASEGT in the germline V gene. CDR3 protein: CASRRQDLSSYEQYF. CDR3 nucleotides: TGTGCCAGCAGGAGACAGGACCTAAGCTCCTACGAGCAGTACTTC.

Many counts were recorded for this clonotype. The V and J genes are TRBV7-8 and TRBJ2-7; possible D gene TRBD1, 5 bases. The V end was cut by 4 bases, the J end by 6 bases, with 16 bases between. The CDR3 runs to 14 residues. Germline CDR1 is SGHVS and CDR2 is FQNEAQ. CDR3 sequence reads: CASSSAVGLFEQYF. CDR3 coding DNA: TGTGCCAGCAGCTCAGCTGTGGGGCTTTTCGAGCAGTACTTC.

This clonotype has a handful of counts. This chain links TRBV15 with TRBJ2-7; D possibly uses TRBD1 or TRBD2 (6 bases each). Trimming removed 3 bases at V and 2 bases at J, with 26 bases between. The length of the CDR3 is 19 residues. CDR1 LNHNV and CDR2 YYDKDF come from the germline V gene (reference sequence). CDR3 residues: CATSRSRSGGTGHPYEQYF. The CDR3 region has the DNA TGTGCCACCAGCAGGTCCCGATCCGGGGGTACAGGGCACCCCTACGAGCAGTACTTC.

The J gene is TRBJ1-4, the V gene TRBV13; TRBD1 is a possible D gene (5 bases). This CDR3 region has 17 residues. Germline V gives CDR1 PRHDT, CDR2 FYEKMQ (reference sequence). The V and J ends lost 2 bases and 5 bases respectively, with 18 bases between them. CDR3 nucleotide sequence: TGTGCCAGCAGCTTAAAACGCTCGGGGGGGTCCAATGAAAAACTGTTTTTT. As protein: CASSLKRSGGSNEKLFF.

This clonotype was recorded at least ten times. The CDR3 DNA reads TGTGCCTGGAGTGGTTCCGTCCGTACATCCTACGAGCAGTACTTC. This encodes CAWSGSVRTSYEQYF. This chain links TRBV30 with TRBJ2-7; D is ambiguous. V was trimmed by 1 base and J by 1 base, leaving 14 bases between them. This CDR3 spans 15 amino acids. Germline V gene lookup returns CDR1 GTSNPN and CDR2 SVGIG (reference sequence). The full variable domain, with the rest looked up from reference TRBV30 and TRBJ2-7, is SQTIHQWPATLVQPVGSPLSLECTVEGTSNPNLYWYRQAAGRGLQLLFYSVGIGQISSEVPQNLSASRPQDRQFILSSKKLLLSDSGFYLCAWSGSVRTSYEQYFGPGTRLTVT.

This clonotype was detected ten times or more. This sequence joins TRBV7-2 and TRBJ1-6; 7 bases align to TRBD1. CDR1 is SGHTA and CDR2 is FQGNSA in the germline V gene. The CDR3 contains 16 residues. Trimming cost V 1 base and J 6 bases; bases outside gene matches: 6. CDR3 coding DNA: TGTGCCAGCAGCTTAGGGTGGCAGGGGGGTAATTCACCCCTCCACTTT. It encodes CASSLGWQGGNSPLHF. Drawing the rest from reference TRBV7-2 and TRBJ1-6, the complete variable domain is GAGVSQSPSNKVTEKGKDVELRCDPISGHTALYWYRQSLGQGLEFLIYFQGNSAPDKSGLPSDRFSAERTGGSVSTLTIQRTQQEDSAVYLCASSLGWQGGNSPLHFGNGTRLTVT.

In this sample, this clonotype turned up a few times. Just one base apart from a much larger clone, this may be a read error. The chain has TRBV12-3 or TRBV12-4 and TRBJ2-1; no clear D. This CDR3 has 12 amino acids. V was pared by 7 bases and J by 8 bases, with 12 bases between. As DNA, the CDR3 is TGTGCCAGCAACCGACCTTTCGATGAGCAGTTCTTC. Its translation is CASNRPFDEQFF.

This clonotype came up many times. The rearrangement uses TRBV4-3 and TRBJ1-4; D remains ambiguous. The CDR3 sequence is 15 residues long. Trimming left V 0 bases short and J 12 bases short, with 17 bases between. Germline CDR1 reads LGHNA; CDR2 reads YSLEER. CDR3 sequence: CASSQDLSSMKELFF. For the CDR3, the DNA is TGCGCCAGCAGCCAAGATCTTAGCAGTATGAAAGAACTGTTTTTT.

This clonotype came up many times. The V call is TRBV9, the J call TRBJ2-5; 9 bases map to TRBD1. The assigned J gene may be wrong: the sequence end matches TRBJ2-1 better. CDR1 is SGDLS, CDR2 YYNGEE, per germline. The CDR3 has 17 amino acids. The CDR3 DNA is TGTGCCAGCAGCGACCCCCCGGGGACAGGGACGGGGAATGAGCAGTTCTTC. The encoded protein is CASSDPPGTGTGNEQFF.